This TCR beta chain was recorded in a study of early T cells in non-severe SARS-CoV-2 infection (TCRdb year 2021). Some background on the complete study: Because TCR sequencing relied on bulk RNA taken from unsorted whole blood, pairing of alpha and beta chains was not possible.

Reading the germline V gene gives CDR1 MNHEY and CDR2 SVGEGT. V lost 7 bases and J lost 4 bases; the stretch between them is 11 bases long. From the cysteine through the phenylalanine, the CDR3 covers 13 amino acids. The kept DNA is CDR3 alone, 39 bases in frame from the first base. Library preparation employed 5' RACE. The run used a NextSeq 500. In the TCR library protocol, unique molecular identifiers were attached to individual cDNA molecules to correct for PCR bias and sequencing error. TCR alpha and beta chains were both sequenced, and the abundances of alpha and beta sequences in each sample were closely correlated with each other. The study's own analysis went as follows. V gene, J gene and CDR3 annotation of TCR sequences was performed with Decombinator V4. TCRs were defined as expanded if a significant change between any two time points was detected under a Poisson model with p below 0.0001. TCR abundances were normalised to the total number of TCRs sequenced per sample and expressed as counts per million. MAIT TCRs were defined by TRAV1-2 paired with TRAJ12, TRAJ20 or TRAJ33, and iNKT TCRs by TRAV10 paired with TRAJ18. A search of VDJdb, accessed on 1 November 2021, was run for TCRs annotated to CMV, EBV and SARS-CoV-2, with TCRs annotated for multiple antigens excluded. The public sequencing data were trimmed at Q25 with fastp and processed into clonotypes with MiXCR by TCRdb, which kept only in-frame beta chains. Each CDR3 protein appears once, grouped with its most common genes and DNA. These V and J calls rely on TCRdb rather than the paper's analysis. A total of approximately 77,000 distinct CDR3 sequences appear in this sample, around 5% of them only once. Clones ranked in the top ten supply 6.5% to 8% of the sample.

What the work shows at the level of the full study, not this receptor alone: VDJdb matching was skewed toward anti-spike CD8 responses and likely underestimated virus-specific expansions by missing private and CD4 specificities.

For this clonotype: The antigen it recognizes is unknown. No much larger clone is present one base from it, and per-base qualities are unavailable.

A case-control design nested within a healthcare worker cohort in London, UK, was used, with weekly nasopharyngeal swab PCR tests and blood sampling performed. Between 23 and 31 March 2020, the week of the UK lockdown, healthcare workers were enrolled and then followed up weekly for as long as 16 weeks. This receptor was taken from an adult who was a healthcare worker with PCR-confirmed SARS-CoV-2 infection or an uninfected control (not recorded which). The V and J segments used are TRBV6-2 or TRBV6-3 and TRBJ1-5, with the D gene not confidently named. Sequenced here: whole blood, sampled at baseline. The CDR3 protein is CASKQKENQPQHF. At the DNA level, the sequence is TGTGCCAGCAAACAGAAAGAGAATCAGCCCCAGCATTTT.